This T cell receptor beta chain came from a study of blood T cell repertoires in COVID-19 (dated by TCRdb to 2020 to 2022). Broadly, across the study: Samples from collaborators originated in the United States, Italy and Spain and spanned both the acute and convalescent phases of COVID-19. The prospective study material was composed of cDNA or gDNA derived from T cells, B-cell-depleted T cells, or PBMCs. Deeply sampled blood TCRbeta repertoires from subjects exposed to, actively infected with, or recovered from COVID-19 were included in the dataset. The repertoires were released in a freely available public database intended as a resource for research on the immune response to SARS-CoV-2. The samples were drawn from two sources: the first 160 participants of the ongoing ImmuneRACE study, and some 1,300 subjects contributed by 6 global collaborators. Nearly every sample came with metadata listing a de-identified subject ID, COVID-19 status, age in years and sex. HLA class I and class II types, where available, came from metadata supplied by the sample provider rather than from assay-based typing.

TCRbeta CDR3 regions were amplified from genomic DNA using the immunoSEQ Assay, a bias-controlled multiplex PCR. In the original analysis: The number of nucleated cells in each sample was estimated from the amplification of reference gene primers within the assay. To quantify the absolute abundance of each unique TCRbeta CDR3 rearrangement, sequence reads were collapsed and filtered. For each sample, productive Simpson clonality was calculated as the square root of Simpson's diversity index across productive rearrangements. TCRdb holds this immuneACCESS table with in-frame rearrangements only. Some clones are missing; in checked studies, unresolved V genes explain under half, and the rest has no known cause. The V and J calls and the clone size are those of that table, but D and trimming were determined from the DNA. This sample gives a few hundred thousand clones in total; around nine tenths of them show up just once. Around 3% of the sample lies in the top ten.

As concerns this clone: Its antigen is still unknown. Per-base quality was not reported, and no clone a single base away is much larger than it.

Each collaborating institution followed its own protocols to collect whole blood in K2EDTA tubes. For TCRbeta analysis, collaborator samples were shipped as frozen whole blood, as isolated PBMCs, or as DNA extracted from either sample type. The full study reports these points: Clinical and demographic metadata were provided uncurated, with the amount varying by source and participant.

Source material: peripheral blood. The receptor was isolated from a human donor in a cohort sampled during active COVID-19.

The bases read TGTGCCAGCAGCTTAAACAGGAAAGGTCAGCCCCAGCATTTT. Translated, it reads CASSLNRKGQPQHF. The sequence links TRBV7-3 to TRBJ1-5; tentative D gene TRBD1, with 5 bases matching. V and J lose 1 base and 6 bases, and a span of 10 bases separates them. The CDR3 holds 14 amino acids from the cysteine to the phenylalanine. CDR3 DNA only is kept here, 42 bases in frame from base 1. For CDR1 and CDR2, the germline V gene lists SGHTA and FQGTGA.